This is a list of T cell receptor beta chains from one sample in a study of blood T cells in healthy people across ages. TCRdb recomputed calls from the 5' RACE reads with MiXCR, one row per CDR3 protein. Among 590,000 or so distinct CDR3 sequences listed, approximately 30% were seen once. The specimen was blood. The receptors stem from an elderly woman in good health. Both conserved end residues are part of each CDR3. The size entry is marked missing in some rows and otherwise reads once, few, many or a size class.

J gene | clone size | V gene | CDR3 protein
TRBJ2-3 | . | TRBV18 | CASSPLGFEGDTQYF
TRBJ2-5 | . | TRBV5-1 | CARSFSLARGAQYF
TRBJ2-1 | many | TRBV11-2 | CASSLVGGETEQFF
TRBJ1-1 | many | TRBV7-2 | CASSFDRGQTEAFF
TRBJ2-7 | once | TRBV24-1 | CATSPTGNEQYF
TRBJ2-3 | . | TRBV20-1 | CSASASQDTQYF
TRBJ2-7 | once | TRBV7-8 | CASRRTVGGGAYNEQYF
TRBJ1-1 | few | TRBV5-4 | CASSLDKGPRNTEAFF
. | . | TRBV7-2 | CASSLAVGETQFF
TRBJ1-1 | . | TRBV30 | CAGGFGTLSRQAFF
TRBJ1-5 | . | TRBV24-1 | CATGGGVRNQPQHF
TRBJ2-1 | many | TRBV11-1 | CASSSWTGNEQFF
TRBJ2-3 | many | TRBV5-1 | CASSPPSGGYDTQYF
TRBJ2-1 | . | TRBV29-1 | CSVDRTSGWGEQVF
TRBJ2-5 | once | TRBV5-5 | CASSSRGAYELYF
TRBJ1-2 | many | TRBV3-1 | CASSSAGTSYGYTF
TRBJ2-3 | many | TRBV27 | CASSPLSGGASDTQYF
TRBJ2-5 | many | TRBV18 | CASSRAGETQYF